Listed below are T cell receptor beta chains from one sample, sequenced in a study of blood T cell repertoires in COVID-19. Sequencing used immunoSEQ multiplex PCR; TCRdb keeps in-frame clones, though not all of them. Here the sample spans about 190,000 clones, roughly 80% being singletons. The sample taken for sequencing was peripheral blood. These TCRs come from a woman aged 60-70 years with COVID-19, enrolled during active disease. CDR3s include the opening cysteine and the closing phenylalanine or tryptophan. A D gene is named only where the DNA matches it firmly. Clone size is shown for a subset of rows, as once, few, many or a class of expanded clone.

v_call,clone_size,d_call,j_call,cdr3_aa,cdr3_nt
TRBV18,NA,TRBD1,TRBJ1-1,CASSLDRVSKRSTEAFF,TGTGCCAGCTCTCTCGACAGGGTCAGTAAGAGGAGCACTGAAGCTTTCTTT
TRBV11-1,NA,TRBD2,TRBJ2-7,CASSPRGGRYTYEQYF,TGTGCCAGCAGCCCAAGGGGCGGGAGGTATACCTACGAGCAGTACTTC
TRBV28,NA,TRBD2,TRBJ2-7,CASSPLGAGASYEQYF,TGTGCCAGCAGTCCCCTGGGAGCGGGAGCCTCCTACGAGCAGTACTTC
TRBV19,NA,NA,TRBJ1-4,CASSTWGGGSESEKLFF,TGTGCCAGTAGTACGTGGGGAGGTGGCTCGGAAAGTGAAAAACTGTTTTTT
TRBV5-5,many,NA,TRBJ2-7,CASSYGGRIEQYF,TGTGCCAGCAGCTACGGGGGGCGCATCGAGCAGTACTTC
TRBV2,NA,NA,TRBJ1-1,CAIGVGTEAFF,TGTGCCATAGGGGTAGGCACTGAAGCTTTCTTT
TRBV30,NA,NA,TRBJ2-7,CAWDFAGEQYF,TGTGCCTGGGACTTTGCTGGCGAGCAGTACTTC
TRBV19,few,TRBD2,TRBJ2-1,CASSDPASGGSYNEQFF,TGTGCCAGTAGTGACCCCGCTAGCGGTGGCTCCTACAATGAGCAGTTCTTC
TRBV5-1,NA,TRBD1,TRBJ2-7,CASTPTGAASYEQYF,TGCGCCAGCACCCCGACAGGGGCTGCCTCCTACGAGCAGTACTTC
TRBV28,NA,TRBD1,TRBJ1-2,CASKQGAPYGYTF,TGTGCCAGCAAACAGGGGGCCCCCTATGGCTACACCTTC
TRBV2,NA,NA,TRBJ1-4,CASNRAVEKLFF,TGTGCCAGCAACAGGGCAGTTGAAAAACTGTTTTTT
TRBV24-1,NA,NA,TRBJ1-4,CATSTGTWMWKLFF,TGTGCCACGTCGACAGGTACATGGATGTGGAAACTGTTTTTT
TRBV28,NA,NA,TRBJ1-2,CASIQGSQPGYTF,TGTGCCAGCATTCAGGGGTCGCAGCCTGGCTACACCTTC
TRBV19,NA,TRBD1,TRBJ2-1,CASSIGQGAYNEQFF,TGTGCCAGTAGTATCGGACAGGGGGCTTACAATGAGCAGTTCTTC
TRBV19,NA,NA,TRBJ1-4,CAKTGEKLFF,TGTGCCAAAACAGGGGAAAAACTGTTTTTT
TRBV19,NA,NA,TRBJ1-5,CASKGTTYSNQPQHF,TGTGCCAGCAAAGGGACAACCTATAGCAATCAGCCCCAGCATTTT
TRBV27,NA,NA,TRBJ2-1,CASSPLGRSSYNEQFF,TGTGCCAGCAGTCCCTTGGGCCGAAGCTCCTACAATGAGCAGTTCTTC
TRBV7-2,once,NA,TRBJ2-7,CASSLVNSHSYEQYF,TGTGCCAGCAGCTTAGTCAATAGCCACTCCTACGAGCAGTACTTC
TRBV5-4,NA,NA,TRBJ1-4,CASSPGSGSNEKLFF,TGTGCCAGCAGCCCAGGATCCGGATCTAATGAAAAACTGTTTTTT
TRBV28,NA,NA,TRBJ1-5,CASSLWGATSNQPQHF,TGTGCCAGCAGTTTATGGGGAGCAACTTCGAATCAGCCCCAGCATTTT
TRBV5-1,NA,TRBD2,TRBJ2-3,CASSSGLAGPSVDTQYF,TGCGCCAGCAGCTCCGGACTAGCGGGGCCTAGTGTAGATACGCAGTATTTT
TRBV3-1/TRBV3-2,NA,NA,TRBJ1-1,CASSQEISLEAFF,TGTGCCAGCAGCCAAGAAATCTCCTTGGAAGCTTTCTTT
TRBV28,NA,NA,TRBJ1-2,CASSLGRRWSIPRLDYGYTF,TGTGCCAGCAGTTTAGGTAGGCGGTGGTCGATACCCAGACTCGATTATGGCTACACCTTC
TRBV6-6,NA,NA,TRBJ1-5,CASLQGLPNQPQHF,TGTGCCAGTTTACAGGGCCTCCCAAATCAGCCCCAGCATTTT
TRBV24-1,NA,NA,TRBJ2-1,CATSEPGFNEQFF,TGTGCCACCAGTGAGCCAGGATTCAATGAGCAGTTCTTC
TRBV3-1/TRBV3-2,NA,TRBD2,TRBJ2-1,CASSQGGSSGGEEFF,TGTGCCAGCAGCCAAGGGGGCTCTAGCGGGGGAGAGGAGTTCTTC
TRBV29-1,NA,NA,TRBJ2-1,CSVAENQNEQFF,TGCAGCGTTGCCGAGAACCAAAATGAGCAGTTCTTC